Described below is a single TCR beta chain sequence and its context. The antigen is undetermined. A second 7 to 11 cycle PCR used barcoded and J-beta primers. A template-switch adaptor containing 12 random nucleotides labeled each cDNA molecule. Each CDR3 protein gets one entry after TCRdb re-called the 5' RACE reads with MiXCR. The table records about 1,500,000 distinct CDR3 sequences, 42% of them present only once. This entry comes from a study of blood T cells in healthy people across ages. The study, taken as a whole, reports: The recorded TCR beta diversity per million T cells decreased in a roughly linear manner with age. Changes seen in expanded clonotypes were possibly confounded by donor CMV status left unknown. Estimates of total diversity, which came from one million sequenced T cells, were considered to be underestimates.

Germline values: CDR1 GTSNPN, CDR2 SVGIG (reference sequence). CDR3 length equals 16 residues. The V end lost 2 bases, the J end lost 2 bases, and 13 bases lay between the germline ends. The sample was blood. The TCR comes from a woman aged 18-29 years in good health. This chain links TRBV30 with TRBJ2-6, with D uncertain. CDR3 bases: TGTGCCTGGAGTACGACCGGGCCCCCTGGGGCCAACGTCCTGACTTTC. Translation: CAWSTTGPPGANVLTF. Based on the CDR3 plus reference TRBV30 and TRBJ2-6, the full variable domain is SQTIHQWPATLVQPVGSPLSLECTVEGTSNPNLYWYRQAAGRGLQLLFYSVGIGQISSEVPQNLSASRPQDRQFILSSKKLLLSDSGFYLCAWSTTGPPGANVLTFGAGSRLTVL.